The present T cell receptor (beta chain) was sequenced within a study of blood T cell repertoires in COVID-19. Per the original data handling: Using reference gene primer amplification, nucleated cell counts were estimated. Using immunoSEQ multiplex PCR, the repertoire was profiled, and TCRdb retains in-frame clones only, with some absent. The D gene and trimming were derived from the DNA, and the V and J assignments and clone size from that table. The sample consists of roughly 100,000 clones, approximately 91% of them appearing once. J lost 7 bases, V lost 9 bases, and 1 base had no gene match. Germline V lookup: CDR1 LNHDA, CDR2 SQIVND (reference sequence). The length of the CDR3 is 10 residues.

The rearrangement links TRBV19 to TRBJ1-1; 8 bases align to TRBD1. The sample taken for sequencing was peripheral blood. The sequence was obtained from a man in his late teens or twenties with acute or convalescent COVID-19. CDR3 sequence (DNA): TGTGCCAGCACAGGGGGTGAAGCTTTCTTT. The encoded protein is CASTGGEAFF. Looking up the rest from reference TRBV19 and TRBJ1-1 gives the full variable domain: DGGITQSPKYLFRKEGQNVTLSCEQNLNHDAMYWYRQDPGQGLRLIYYSQIVNDFQKGDIAEGYSVSREKKESFPLTVTSAQKNPTAFYLCASTGGEAFFGQGTRLTVV.